This T cell receptor beta chain comes out of a study of cytomegalovirus exposure and HLA in healthy donors. Study overall: A preliminary data release comprised tens of millions of unique TCRs obtained from HLA-typed donors. Study outcomes and limitations: A missense DCLRE1C variant was associated with V- and J-gene trimming of TCR beta chains in a later analysis, and an independent cohort replicated the association.

The PCR contained 60 Vbeta and 13 Jbeta primers. The repertoire was sequenced with immunoSEQ multiplex PCR; TCRdb's copy has only in-frame clones and lacks some. The sample has 150,000 to 200,000 clones, around three quarters seen once. The CDR3 is 15 residues long. Germline V gene data show CDR1 as MGHRA and CDR2 as YSYEKL. The V end lost 0 bases, the J end lost 2 bases, and 11 bases lay between the germline ends. Concerning this clone: Its antigen is not known.

The V and J genes are TRBV4-1 and TRBJ2-7, with unresolved D. The sample was PBMCs. This sequence was found in a male donor in good health and CMV-seronegative. Written as DNA, the CDR3 is TGCGCCAGCAGCCAAGATAACAGTGTACCCTACGAGCAGTACTTC. Amino acids: CASSQDNSVPYEQYF.